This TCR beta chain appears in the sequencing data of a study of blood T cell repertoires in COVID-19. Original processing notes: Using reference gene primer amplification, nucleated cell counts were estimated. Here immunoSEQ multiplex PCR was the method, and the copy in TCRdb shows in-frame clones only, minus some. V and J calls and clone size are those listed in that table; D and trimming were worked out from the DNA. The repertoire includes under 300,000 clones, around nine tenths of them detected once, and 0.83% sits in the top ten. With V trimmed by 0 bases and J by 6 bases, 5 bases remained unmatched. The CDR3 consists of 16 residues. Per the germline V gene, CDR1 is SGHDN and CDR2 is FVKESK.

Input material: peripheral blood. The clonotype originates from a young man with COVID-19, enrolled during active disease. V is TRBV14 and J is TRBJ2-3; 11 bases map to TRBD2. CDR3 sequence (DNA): TGTGCCAGCAGCCAAGAGCTAGCGGGGGGCATCGATACGCAGTATTTT. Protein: CASSQELAGGIDTQYF.